The clone carrying this T cell receptor beta chain was seen only once. This CDR3 is 16 amino acids long. After removal of 0 bases from V and 8 bases from J, the junction contained 6 bases not matched to a gene. CDR1 is SGHTS and CDR2 is YDEGEE in the germline V gene. The data stem from a study of cytomegalovirus exposure and HLA in healthy donors. Amplification used 60 Vbeta primers and 13 Jbeta primers. Produced via immunoSEQ multiplex PCR; TCRdb's table is partial and in-frame only. Among about 110,000 clones listed, 73% were seen once. Sample: PBMCs. The sequence was collected from a man aged 35-49 years in good health and CMV-seronegative. J is TRBJ1-6 and V is TRBV5-8; TRBD1 matches 9 bases. In DNA form, the CDR3 reads TGTGCCAGCAGCTTGGCCGTGGGGACAGGGTATTCACCCCTCCACTTT. As protein: CASSLAVGTGYSPLHF.